This passage covers 19 T cell receptor beta chains from one sample sequenced in a study of T cell responses to AZD1222 COVID-19 vaccine. Assay used: immunoSEQ multiplex PCR; TCRdb lists only in-frame clones, some missing. Here the sample spans 100,000 to 150,000 clones, around 89% being singletons. The starting material was peripheral blood, obtained on day 0 of AZD1222 vaccination. These receptor sequences come from an adult in good health.

The rearrangement uses TRBV5-1 and TRBJ1-2; 8 bases align to TRBD1. Germline CDR1 reads SGHRS; CDR2 reads YFSETQ. The CDR3 loop spans 16 amino acids. Germline trimming cut 4 bases from V and 6 bases from J; bases unmatched to any gene: 14. The CDR3 region has the DNA TGCGCCAGCAGCCCGTGGATCGGGACAGGCCAAGATGGCTACACCTTC. Translated: CASSPWIGTGQDGYTF. Full variable domain (outside the CDR3, taken from reference TRBV5-1 and TRBJ1-2): KAGVTQTPRYLIKTRGQQVTLSCSPISGHRSVSWYQQTPGQGLQFLFEYFSETQRNKGNFPGRFSGRQFSNSRSEMNVSTLELGDSALYLCASSPWIGTGQDGYTFGSGTRLTVV.

This rearrangement joins TRBV10-3 to TRBJ2-1, with 9 bases lining up with TRBD1. Germline values: CDR1 ENHRY, CDR2 SYGVKD. This CDR3 has 15 amino acids. The junction had 9 bases not matched to a gene; V was cut back by 6 bases and J by 6 bases. CDR3 in amino acids: CAISLTGGVGNEQFF. CDR3 bases: TGTGCCATCAGCCTGACAGGGGGTGTGGGCAATGAGCAGTTCTTC.

The V call is TRBV3-1 (or the pseudogene TRBV3-2), the J call TRBJ1-3; D is unresolved. CDR3 length: 15 amino acids. Trimming took 1 base from V and 3 from J, leaving 10 bases between them. The germline CDR1 and CDR2 sequences are LGHDT and YNNKEL (reference sequence). The CDR3 DNA is TGTGCCAGCAGCCAAGGGGCCTCCTTTGGAAACACCATATATTTT. Translated, it gives CASSQGASFGNTIYF.

The V call is TRBV5-4, the J call TRBJ1-2; 10 bases are shared with TRBD1. V was clipped by 3 bases and J by 8 bases; unmatched bases: 7. Germline V gene lookup returns CDR1 SGHNT and CDR2 YYREEE (reference sequence). This CDR3 is built from 14 residues. As DNA, the CDR3 is TGTGCCAGCAGCTGGGGACAGGGGTCGGACGGCTACACCTTC. This gives the protein CASSWGQGSDGYTF.

The chain carries TRBV5-5 and TRBJ1-6, with D uncertain. CDR1 is SGHKS, CDR2 YYEKEE, per germline (reference sequence). The CDR3 has 15 residues. V gave up 4 bases and J gave up 12 bases, with 20 bases separating them. The CDR3 here is CASSLTRSPTKPLHF. The CDR3, as DNA: TGTGCCAGCAGCCTAACGCGGTCACCCACCAAACCCCTCCACTTT.

Only a few counts were recorded for this clone. The V call is TRBV28, the J call TRBJ1-4; 9 positions match TRBD1. The CDR3 covers 16 residues. Germline V gene data show CDR1 as MDHEN and CDR2 as SYDVKM. The ends lost 5 bases at V and 8 bases at J; junction bases unmatched: 12. In nucleotides, the CDR3 is TGTGCCAGCAGTCTCCTGAATACGGACAGGGGCGAAAAACTGTTTTTT. Translating it yields CASSLLNTDRGEKLFF.

The V call is TRBV3-1 (or the pseudogene TRBV3-2), the J call TRBJ1-1; the match to TRBD1 covers 8 bases. Losses at the gene ends were 1 base for V and 9 bases for J; bases not matched to a gene: 7. The CDR3 is 14 amino acids. CDR1 is LGHDT, CDR2 YNNKEL, per germline (reference sequence). The CDR3 is CASSQGTGPGKAFF. The CDR3 DNA reads TGTGCCAGCAGCCAAGGGACAGGGCCTGGGAAAGCTTTCTTT.

This chain joins TRBV18 and TRBJ2-7; D gene ambiguous. Germline V gene lookup returns CDR1 KGHSH and CDR2 LQKENI. V dropped 2 bases and J dropped 4 bases, with 3 bases sitting between them. CDR3 length equals 11 residues. The CDR3 loop is CASSPAYEQYF. In nucleotides, the CDR3 is TGTGCCAGCTCACCAGCTTACGAGCAGTACTTC.

The V call is TRBV2, the J call TRBJ2-3; 9 positions match TRBD1. Germline CDR1 and CDR2: SNHLY and FYNNEI. The CDR3 covers 15 residues. The trim removed 5 bases at V and 3 bases at J, leaving 6 bases unmatched. The CDR3 sequence is CASSPTGGRTDTQYF. In DNA form, the CDR3 reads TGTGCCAGCAGTCCTACAGGGGGCAGGACAGATACGCAGTATTTT.

This clone was counted only a few times. The chain employs TRBV18 and TRBJ2-3; D possibly matches TRBD1 or TRBD2 (6 bases each). Germline CDR1 is KGHSH and CDR2 is LQKENI. V lost 6 bases and J 6 bases, leaving 16 bases between the germline ends. CDR3 length equals 14 residues. For the CDR3, the DNA is TGTGCCAGCTCGTCGACTAGGGGGGCCGATACGCAGTATTTT. This sequence encodes CASSSTRGADTQYF.

This chain uses TRBV7-2 with TRBJ1-2; no firm D call. CDR1 and CDR2 (germline): SGHTA, FQGNSA. CDR3 length equals 14 residues. V gave up 5 bases and J gave up 4 bases, with 14 bases separating them. The CDR3 region is CASSVQVSGYGYTF. The CDR3 DNA reads as TGTGCCAGCAGCGTCCAAGTCTCAGGCTATGGCTACACCTTC.

A single count supports this clone. The rearrangement joins TRBV7-8 to TRBJ2-5; perhaps D is TRBD1 or TRBD2 (7 bases each). Germline loops: CDR1 SGHVS, CDR2 FQNEAQ. CDR3 size: 15 residues. The V end was cut by 5 bases, the J end by 7 bases, with 20 bases between. This CDR3 is CASSPTPDREGTQYF. In DNA, the CDR3 is TGTGCCAGCAGCCCCACACCCGACAGGGAGGGGACCCAGTACTTC.

The sample holds one count of this clone. The rearrangement links TRBV6-4 to TRBJ2-6, with a tentative D call TRBD1 (5 bases). This CDR3 comprises 20 residues. V gave up 0 bases and J gave up 0 bases, with 18 bases separating them. Germline V gene data show CDR1 as MRHNA and CDR2 as SNTAGT. This CDR3 is CASSDSLVRGLFSGANVLTF. The CDR3 region has the DNA TGTGCCAGCAGTGACTCCCTTGTAAGGGGTCTATTCTCTGGGGCCAACGTCCTGACTTTC.

CDR3 sequence reads: CSVGASTTGNTIYF. The CDR3 nucleotides read TGCAGCGTTGGGGCGAGTACGACTGGAAACACCATATATTTT. The chain carries TRBV29-1 and TRBJ1-3; D not resolved. The V and J ends lost 4 bases and 2 bases respectively, with 12 bases between them. Per the germline V gene, CDR1 is SQVTM and CDR2 is ANQGSEA. The CDR3 sequence is 14 residues long.

The chain joins TRBV6-1 to TRBJ2-7, with 8 nucleotides matching TRBD1. The length of the CDR3 is 16 residues. Germline values: CDR1 MNHNS, CDR2 SASEGT. The V gene end was trimmed by 4 bases and the J gene end by 1 base; junction bases not matched to a gene: 9. The CDR3 DNA reads TGTGCCAGCAGTGCTACCGGGACAGGTGGGTCCTACGAGCAGTACTTC. It yields the protein CASSATGTGGSYEQYF.

The J gene is TRBJ1-5, the V gene TRBV30, with D possibly being TRBD1 (6 bases). The V end was cut by 1 base, the J end by 2 bases, with 12 bases between. The CDR3 sequence is 15 residues long. Germline loops: CDR1 GTSNPN, CDR2 SVGIG (reference sequence). The CDR3 region has the DNA TGTGCCTGGAGTGACAGGGCGTCTGGCAATCAGCCCCAGCATTTT. This codes for CAWSDRASGNQPQHF.

V is TRBV10-1 and J is TRBJ1-6; D remains unclear. The germline gives CDR1 WNHNN, CDR2 SYGVQD (reference sequence). The CDR3 has 12 residues. Trimming cost V 1 base and J 9 bases, with 4 bases left between them. CDR3 sequence: CASSEWGSPLHF. The DNA of the CDR3 is TGCGCCAGCAGTGAGTGGGGTTCACCCCTCCACTTT.

V and J are TRBV11-2 and TRBJ2-3; D unclear. V was clipped by 8 bases and J by 5 bases, with 23 bases between them. The CDR3 sequence is 16 residues long. Looked up from germline, CDR1 is SGHAT and CDR2 is FQNNGV. CDR3 in DNA: TGTGCCAGCGGCTCAAGGCCGGGCCGGAAGGTAGATACGCAGTATTTT. Encoded protein: CASGSRPGRKVDTQYF.

The chain couples TRBV5-6 to TRBJ2-1; D is perhaps TRBD2 (6 bases). The length of the CDR3 is 16 residues. V lost 5 bases, J lost 3 bases, and 18 bases lay in between. Germline CDR1 reads SGHDT; CDR2 reads YYEEEE. Here the CDR3 DNA reads TGTGCCAGCAGAAAACAGAGCGGGCCTTACTACAATGAGCAGTTCTTC. Protein: CASRKQSGPYYNEQFF.